This TCR beta chain was profiled in a study of Ad26.COV2.S vaccination and SARS-CoV-2 variants. On the study more broadly: Administration of Ad26.COV2.S was intramuscular, either once or twice 56 days apart.

Treatment here: over 15 received Ad26.COV2.S at low or high dose, single or two shots; 5 received placebo; per-sample allocation not given. Material that was analyzed had been drawn on day 63 after the first vaccine or placebo injection. This vaccine is an Ad26 vector that expresses the Wuhan-strain SARS-CoV-2 spike. Produced via immunoSEQ multiplex PCR; TCRdb's table is partial and in-frame only. Among some 500,000 clones listed, nearly 90% were seen once. This TCR came from a person between 18 and 59 years old who received the Ad26.COV2.S COVID-19 vaccine or a placebo. The sample consisted of peripheral blood, taken in a trial of Ad26.COV2.S vaccine versus placebo.

CDR3 sequence: CASSLRGQGAPETQYF. The CDR3 nucleotides read TGTGCCAGCAGCTTGCGGGGACAGGGGGCTCCAGAGACCCAGTACTTC. This sequence joins TRBV5-6 and TRBJ2-5, with 12 positions matching TRBD1. The germline gives CDR1 SGHDT, CDR2 YYEEEE. V trimming: 1 base; J trimming: 4 bases; junction bases outside the gene matches: 5. This CDR3 has 16 residues.